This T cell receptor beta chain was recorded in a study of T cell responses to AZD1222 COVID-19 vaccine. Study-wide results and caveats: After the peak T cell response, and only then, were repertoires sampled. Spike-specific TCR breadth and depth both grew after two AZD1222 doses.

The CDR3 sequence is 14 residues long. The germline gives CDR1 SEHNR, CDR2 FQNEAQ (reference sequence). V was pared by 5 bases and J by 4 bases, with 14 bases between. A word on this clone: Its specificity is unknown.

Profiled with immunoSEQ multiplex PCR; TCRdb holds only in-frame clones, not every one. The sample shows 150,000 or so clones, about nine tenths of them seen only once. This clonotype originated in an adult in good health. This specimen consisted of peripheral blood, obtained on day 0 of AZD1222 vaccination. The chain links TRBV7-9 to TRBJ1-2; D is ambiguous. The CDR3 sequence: CASSPFIQSYGYTF. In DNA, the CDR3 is TGTGCCAGCAGCCCCTTCATCCAGAGCTATGGCTACACCTTC.